These 11 T cell receptor beta chains were sequenced from one sample in a study of blood T cells in healthy people across ages. Combining a sample-barcoded 5' primer with a J-beta primer mix, a second PCR ran for about 7 to 11 cycles. TCRdb called the 5' RACE reads again in MiXCR, with one record for every CDR3 protein. The table records fewer than 800,000 distinct CDR3 sequences, roughly 25% of them present only once. The same sample was also used in a study of T cells of mothers and their children.

Sequencing was done on a sample of blood. Receptors originate from a boy under 18 in good health.

This clonotype was seen only a few times. This chain connects TRBV25-1 to TRBJ1-1; D is undetermined. V was shortened by 1 base and J by 3 bases, with 6 bases between the two germline ends. CDR3 length: 13 residues. In germline, CDR1 is MGHDK, CDR2 SYGVNS. CDR3 coding DNA: TGTGCCAGCAGTGAATTCACCGACACTGAAGCTTTCTTT. Its protein is CASSEFTDTEAFF.

This chain links TRBV2 with TRBJ2-1, with TRBD1 matching over 9 bases. The CDR3 extends over 15 amino acids. Unmatched junction bases numbered 4, after V lost 3 bases and J lost 4 bases. Germline V gene lookup returns CDR1 SNHLY and CDR2 FYNNEI. The CDR3 protein is CASSELGQGYNEQFF. In DNA, the CDR3 is TGTGCCAGCAGTGAGTTGGGACAGGGTTACAATGAGCAGTTCTTC.

V usage is TRBV4-3 and J usage is TRBJ2-2; 8 bases map to TRBD1. With V trimmed by 6 bases and J by 4 bases, 7 bases remained unmatched. Germline V gene data show CDR1 as LGHNA and CDR2 as YSLEER. The CDR3 is 15 amino acids. The CDR3 protein is CASRQDRVGTGELFF. CDR3 nucleotides: TGCGCCAGCAGACAGGACAGGGTAGGCACCGGGGAGCTGTTTTTT.

This chain links TRBV7-2 with TRBJ2-1; 7 bases line up with TRBD2. Judging by the DNA end, TRBJ2-5 fits better; the J call may be wrong. Germline V lookup: CDR1 SGHTA, CDR2 FQGNSA. The CDR3 length is 13 residues. CDR3 DNA sequence: TGTGCCAGCAGGGAAAGCGGGAAGGAGACCCAGTACTTC. Encoded protein: CASRESGKETQYF.

The CDR3 bases are TGTGCCAGCAGCCAAGAGTACAGTTCCAGCATTCAGTACTTC. This sequence encodes CASSQEYSSSIQYF. This sequence joins TRBV3-1 and TRBJ2-4; D not resolved. This CDR3 has 14 amino acids. The V and J ends lost 0 bases and 9 bases respectively, with 12 bases between them. Germline V gives CDR1 LGHDT, CDR2 YNNKEL (reference sequence).

V usage is TRBV19 and J usage is TRBJ1-2; D is uncertain. The CDR3 runs 14 residues. Trimming took off 5 bases at V and 12 bases at J, with 22 bases between the two ends. Per germline, CDR1 LNHDA and CDR2 SQIVND (reference sequence). CDR3 sequence: CASSPNPGRMEDTF. CDR3 DNA sequence: TGTGCCAGTAGTCCCAACCCCGGGAGGATGGAAGACACCTTC. The entire variable domain, with the rest obtained from reference TRBV19 and TRBJ1-2, is as follows: DGGITQSPKYLFRKEGQNVTLSCEQNLNHDAMYWYRQDPGQGLRLIYYSQIVNDFQKGDIAEGYSVSREKKESFPLTVTSAQKNPTAFYLCASSPNPGRMEDTFGSGTRLTVV.

The chain links TRBV27 to TRBJ2-3; 14 positions agree with TRBD2. V was clipped by 5 bases and J by 6 bases; unmatched bases: 7. The germline CDR1 and CDR2 sequences are MNHEY and SMNVEV (reference sequence). The length of the CDR3 is 16 residues. CDR3 nucleotides: TGTGCCAGCAGTCTGGGACTAGCGGGAGAAGGGGATACGCAGTATTTT. It is translated as CASSLGLAGEGDTQYF.

The J gene is TRBJ2-7, the V gene TRBV29-1; D perhaps matches TRBD2 (5 bases). Trimming removed 1 base from V and 7 bases from J, with 14 bases in between. Germline CDR1 SQVTM, CDR2 ANQGSEA. This CDR3 spans 13 amino acids. The CDR3 protein is CSVEAGGQSEQYF. The CDR3 DNA reads TGCAGCGTTGAAGCTGGCGGGCAATCGGAGCAGTACTTC.

This clonotype was picked up a small number of times. The V and J genes are TRBV14 and TRBJ1-3; D remains ambiguous. CDR3 length: 13 residues. Trimming cost V 2 bases and J 4 bases, with 6 bases left between them. CDR1 SGHDN and CDR2 FVKESK come from the germline V gene. CDR3 region: CASSQRWGNTIYF. The CDR3 bases are TGTGCCAGCAGCCAACGTTGGGGAAACACCATATATTTT.

The rearrangement joins TRBV7-2 to TRBJ2-5, with D unresolved. Trimming removed 8 bases at V and 2 bases at J, with 6 bases between. The V gene's germline CDR1 is SGHTA and CDR2 FQGNSA. There are 11 residues in the CDR3. The CDR3 DNA is TGTGCCAGCGCCGCACAAGAGACCCAGTACTTC. Translating it yields CASAAQETQYF.

Many counts were recorded for this clonotype. The rearrangement uses TRBV7-6 and TRBJ2-5, with D perhaps matching TRBD1 or TRBD2 (6 bases each). This CDR3 has 12 amino acids. The V end lost 6 bases, the J end lost 4 bases, and 9 bases lay between the germline ends. Germline V lookup: CDR1 SGHVS, CDR2 FNYEAQ. CDR3 in amino acids: CASSRGPETQYF. The CDR3 DNA follows: TGTGCCAGCAGTCGGGGGCCAGAGACCCAGTACTTC. The whole variable domain, filled in from reference TRBV7-6 and TRBJ2-5, reads GAGVSQSPRYKVTKRGQDVALRCDPISGHVSLYWYRQALGQGPEFLTYFNYEAQQDKSGLPNDRFSAERPEGSISTLTIQRTEQRDSAMYRCASSRGPETQYFGPGTRLLVL.